Sequencing of this TCR beta chain was carried out in a study of blood T cell repertoires in COVID-19. As for the study in general: Collection of acute and convalescent COVID-19 samples took place in the United States, Italy and Spain.

The CDR3 runs 15 residues. Looked up from germline, CDR1 is SNHLY and CDR2 is FYNNEI. The ends lost 6 bases at V and 3 bases at J; junction bases unmatched: 6. In the original workflow: From reference gene primer amplification, estimates of nucleated cell counts were derived. Profiled with immunoSEQ multiplex PCR; TCRdb holds only in-frame clones, not every one. V, J and clone size were drawn from that table, and D and trimming were deduced from the DNA. The sample yields 130,000 to 150,000 clones, approximately 90% seen once. Specimen: PBMCs or T cells enriched from blood (not recorded which). The receptor's source is a young woman with acute COVID-19. The V and J genes are TRBV2 and TRBJ2-7, with 12 nucleotides matching TRBD2. The CDR3 reads CASRKLAGGLYEQYF. Here the CDR3 DNA reads TGTGCCAGCAGGAAACTAGCGGGAGGACTCTACGAGCAGTACTTC.